This TCR beta chain was observed in a study of T-cell memory formation after mild COVID-19. CDR1 is MNHEY and CDR2 is SVGAGI in the germline V gene. The CDR3 is 19 residues long. Trimming cost V 0 bases and J 2 bases, with 20 bases left between them. This clonotype has a handful of counts. The antigen remains unidentified. TCRdb analysed the 5' RACE reads with MiXCR anew, one entry per CDR3 protein. Of 200,000 to 250,000 distinct CDR3 sequences in the sample, over 8.5% were seen once. Points from the study as a whole: Nothing confirmed that second-wave clones peaking on day 37 were specific for SARS-CoV-2.

The V gene is TRBV6-5, the J gene TRBJ2-4; unclear D gene. The sequencing input was PBMCs or a T cell subset sorted from them (not recorded which). This receptor was identified in a man aged 18 to 29 who had mild COVID-19 (a few samples of this study predate the infection). Cell type and time point are not known. The CDR3: CASSYSIDPGRGPKNIQYF. The CDR3 nucleotides read TGTGCCAGCAGTTACTCGATAGATCCAGGTCGTGGGCCCAAAAACATTCAGTACTTC.